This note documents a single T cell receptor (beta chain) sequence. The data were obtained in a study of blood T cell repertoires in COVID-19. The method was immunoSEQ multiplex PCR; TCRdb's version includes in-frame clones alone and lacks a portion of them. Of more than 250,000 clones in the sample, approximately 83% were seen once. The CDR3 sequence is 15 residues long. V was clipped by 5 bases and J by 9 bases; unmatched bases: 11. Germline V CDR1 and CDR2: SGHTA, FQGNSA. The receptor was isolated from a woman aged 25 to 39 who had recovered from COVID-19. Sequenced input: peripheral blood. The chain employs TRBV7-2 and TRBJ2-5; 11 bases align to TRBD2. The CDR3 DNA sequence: TGTGCCAGCAGCCCAGAGGGACTAGCGGCCACGGCCCAGTACTTC. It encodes CASSPEGLAATAQYF.